This paragraph covers one T cell receptor beta chain sequence. These data come from a study of blood T cell repertoires in COVID-19. Original processing notes: Amplification of reference gene primers provided the estimated nucleated cell counts. TCRdb's table, derived via immunoSEQ multiplex PCR, lists solely in-frame clones and lacks some. V and J calls and clone size come straight from that table; D and trimming were deduced from the DNA. The sample yields around 100,000 clones, around 80% seen once. The CDR3 totals 13 residues. V was clipped by 7 bases and J by 5 bases, with 13 bases between them. Germline V gives CDR1 MNHEY, CDR2 SVGAGI.

The chain has TRBV6-5 and TRBJ2-3; weak D call: TRBD2 (5 bases). This TCR derives from a man between 65 and 85 years old with active or convalescent COVID-19. Sequenced material: peripheral blood. In DNA form, the CDR3 reads TGTGCCAGCATCCTCCTCGCGGGAGATACGCAGTATTTT. Translating gives CASILLAGDTQYF.